The 25 T cell receptor beta chains presented below share a single source sample, sequenced in a study of response to subunit inactivated influenza vaccine. TCRdb processed the RT-PCR reads anew with MiXCR; each CDR3 protein has one entry. The sample lists roughly 500,000 distinct CDR3 sequences, roughly 23% seen once, with roughly 2.8% in the top ten. The same sample was also studied in work on T cells expressing NK-cell markers. That study adds: Beta-chain TCR cDNA was generated via 5'RACE template switching with UMIs.

The sample was CD4+ T cells sorted from PBMCs, taken 11 to 12 days after vaccination. These TCRs come from a middle-aged man who received an inactivated influenza vaccine.

Only a few counts were recorded for this clonotype. V is TRBV5-1 and J is TRBJ1-1, with 10 bases matching TRBD1. The junction had 4 bases not matched to a gene; V was cut back by 4 bases and J by 4 bases. The germline V gene encodes CDR1 SGHRS and CDR2 YFSETQ. The CDR3 totals 14 residues. CDR3 in DNA: TGCGCCAGCAGCAAGACAGGGGGCGGCACTGAAGCTTTCTTT. Its protein product is CASSKTGGGTEAFF.

This clonotype was found a few times. The chain combines TRBV5-6 with TRBJ2-5; 7 nucleotides agree with TRBD1. The CDR3 has 15 amino acids. Trimming cost V 3 bases and J 3 bases; bases outside gene matches: 8. Germline CDR1 and CDR2: SGHDT and YYEEEE. The CDR3 is CASSYGQEREETQYF. The CDR3 coding sequence is TGTGCCAGCAGCTACGGACAGGAGAGGGAAGAGACCCAGTACTTC. Full variable domain (missing parts from reference TRBV5-6 and TRBJ2-5): DAGVTQSPTHLIKTRGQQVTLRCSPKSGHDTVSWYQQALGQGPQFIFQYYEEEERQRGNFPDRFSGHQFPNYSSELNVNALLLGDSALYLCASSYGQEREETQYFGPGTRLLVL.

This clonotype was seen more than once but under ten times. The chain uses TRBV6-5 and TRBJ1-2; D is unresolved. The V and J ends lost 0 bases and 2 bases respectively, with 10 bases between them. CDR1 and CDR2 from the germline V gene are MNHEY and SVGAGI. The CDR3 has 15 residues. The CDR3 bases are TGTGCCAGCAGTTACTCGTACGAAATCAACTATGGCTACACCTTC. This codes for CASSYSYEINYGYTF.

The sample holds one count of this clonotype. This chain links TRBV4-2 with TRBJ1-3; 7 positions agree with TRBD1. There are 17 residues in the CDR3. Germline V gene sequence: CDR1 LGHNA, CDR2 YNFKEQ. V was pared by 4 bases and J by 0 bases, with 9 bases of the junction left unmatched. The CDR3 DNA reads as TGTGCCAGCAGCCCCCGGAGAGGGGGCCTCTCTGGAAACACCATATATTTT. This encodes CASSPRRGGLSGNTIYF.

The V gene is TRBV6-1, the J gene TRBJ2-1, with 7 bases aligning to TRBD1. The CDR3 sequence is 16 residues long. The germline V gene has CDR1 MNHNS and CDR2 SASEGT. J gave up 2 bases and V 6 bases, and 10 bases lay outside the gene matches. The CDR3 bases are TGTGCCAGCAGCCGCGACAGGGTCCCGACCTACAATGAGCAGTTCTTC. Residues: CASSRDRVPTYNEQFF.

This clonotype was counted ten times or more. The chain is built from TRBV28 and TRBJ1-2; D possibly corresponds to TRBD1 (5 bases). Germline CDR1 reads MDHEN; CDR2 reads SYDVKM. Between the trimmed V and J ends, which lost 5 bases and 2 bases, there was a span of 12 bases. The CDR3 runs to 14 residues. CDR3 sequence (DNA): TGTGCCAGCAGTGAGGGACGGACCAACTATGGCTACACCTTC. Translating it yields CASSEGRTNYGYTF.

The gene calls are TRBV5-1 and TRBJ2-7, with 8 nucleotides matching TRBD2. J lost 0 bases, V lost 6 bases, and 11 bases had no gene match. The CDR3 runs 16 residues. Per germline, CDR1 SGHRS and CDR2 YFSETQ. The CDR3 coding sequence is TGCGCCAGCAATATCGGGGGGGGATCAAGCTCCTACGAGCAGTACTTC. Translation gives CASNIGGGSSSYEQYF.

This clonotype appeared once. The V call is TRBV20-1, the J call TRBJ2-1; possibly TRBD2 for D (7 bases). The CDR3 totals 15 residues. Germline V gene lookup returns CDR1 DFQATT and CDR2 SNEGSKA (reference sequence). Deletions cut 0 bases from V and 7 bases from J, with 16 bases between. CDR3 nucleotides: TGCAGTGCTAGAGATGGCCGGGGGGCCGGGAATGAGCAGTTCTTC. Protein sequence: CSARDGRGAGNEQFF.

The genes are TRBV20-1 and TRBJ1-5; TRBD1 might be the D (6 bases). The germline V gene has CDR1 DFQATT and CDR2 SNEGSKA (reference sequence). The ends were cut back, 5 bases at V and 6 bases at J, with 17 bases in the middle. The CDR3 sequence is 14 residues long. In nucleotides, the CDR3 is TGCAGTGCTTCCCCCGTGGCAGGGGTTCAGCCCCAGCATTTT. This gives the protein CSASPVAGVQPQHF.

The J gene is TRBJ1-2, the V gene TRBV5-1; D is undetermined. CDR3 length: 14 residues. Trimming cost V 0 bases and J 8 bases, with 14 bases left between them. The V gene's germline CDR1 is SGHRS and CDR2 YFSETQ. In nucleotides, the CDR3 is TGCGCCAGCAGCTTGGACGCCCCTTCTGGAGGCTACACCTTC. It translates to CASSLDAPSGGYTF.

The CDR3 DNA follows: TGTGCCAGCAGCTTAACGGGACAGGGGCTGGGGACCGGGGAGCTGTTTTTT. It specifies CASSLTGQGLGTGELFF. The chain has TRBV7-6 and TRBJ2-2; TRBD1 matches at 10 bases. Germline assignment: CDR1 SGHVS and CDR2 FNYEAQ. The CDR3 has 17 residues. V shed 2 bases and J 5 bases; nucleotides not matched to a gene: 8. The whole variable domain, remainder taken from reference TRBV7-6 and TRBJ2-2, is GAGVSQSPRYKVTKRGQDVALRCDPISGHVSLYWYRQALGQGPEFLTYFNYEAQQDKSGLPNDRFSAERPEGSISTLTIQRTEQRDSAMYRCASSLTGQGLGTGELFFGEGSRLTVL.

The rearrangement links TRBV15 to TRBJ2-3; 9 bases match TRBD1. Per the germline V gene, CDR1 is LNHNV and CDR2 is YYDKDF (reference sequence). Trimming took 2 bases from V and 3 from J; bases not matched to a gene: 6. This CDR3 spans 16 amino acids. The CDR3 here is CATSRKGTGRTDTQYF. The DNA for the CDR3 is TGTGCCACCAGCAGAAAGGGGACAGGGAGAACAGATACGCAGTATTTT.

This clonotype was seen many times. This sequence joins TRBV7-2 and TRBJ2-7, with D unclear. The CDR3 length is 16 residues. V shed 4 bases and J shed 6 bases, with 22 bases lying between them. Germline V gene lookup returns CDR1 SGHTA and CDR2 FQGNSA. The CDR3 region has the DNA TGTGCCAGCAGCTCAACATTGTGGGAAACGGGTGGCGAGCAGTACTTC. Translating it yields CASSSTLWETGGEQYF.

The J gene is TRBJ2-1, the V gene TRBV19; D unresolved. This CDR3 region has 16 residues. CDR1 LNHDA and CDR2 SQIVND come from the germline V gene (reference sequence). V was clipped by 3 bases and J by 2 bases, with 14 bases between them. Here the CDR3 DNA reads TGTGCCAGTAGTATCACGGCGAAGGGCGCCTACAATGAGCAGTTCTTC. Protein sequence: CASSITAKGAYNEQFF.

This clonotype was found a few times. The chain uses TRBV29-1 and TRBJ2-7; D perhaps matches TRBD2 (5 bases). The CDR3 loop spans 12 amino acids. Germline-derived CDR1 and CDR2 are SQVTM and ANQGSEA. Trimming shortened V by 5 bases and J by 7 bases, and 15 bases separated the two germline ends. CDR3 in DNA: TGCAGCGTTCTAGTCTCGGGCGGGGAGCAGTACTTC. This codes for CSVLVSGGEQYF.

This chain uses TRBV5-1 with TRBJ1-6, with 7 bases aligning to TRBD1. Germline V lookup: CDR1 SGHRS, CDR2 YFSETQ. The V gene end was trimmed by 0 bases and the J gene end by 7 bases; junction bases not matched to a gene: 4. This CDR3 has 15 residues. In DNA form, the CDR3 reads TGCGCCAGCAGCTTGGACAGGGGAGTGAATTCACCCCTCCACTTT. It encodes CASSLDRGVNSPLHF.

The gene calls are TRBV20-1 and TRBJ1-5, with a weak D call TRBD1 (5 bases). The CDR3 is 11 residues long. V was shortened by 3 bases and J by 7 bases, with 7 bases between the two germline ends. The germline gives CDR1 DFQATT, CDR2 SNEGSKA (reference sequence). The CDR3 nucleotides are TGCAGTGCTAGCAGGGCCCAGCCCCAGCATTTT. It yields the protein CSASRAQPQHF.

This clonotype came up many times. J is TRBJ2-7 and V is TRBV24-1, with 9 bases identical to TRBD2. Germline trimming cut 2 bases from V and 3 bases from J; bases unmatched to any gene: 1. Germline V gene data show CDR1 as KGHDR and CDR2 as SFDVKD. The CDR3 sequence is 14 residues long. CDR3 nucleotide sequence: TGTGCCACCAGTGATTCGACTAGCGGCTACGAGCAGTACTTC. This translates into CATSDSTSGYEQYF.

The rearrangement uses TRBV20-1 and TRBJ1-1, with D maybe TRBD1 (5 bases). V was pared by 1 base and J by 2 bases, with 11 bases between. Germline-derived CDR1 and CDR2 are DFQATT and SNEGSKA (reference sequence). This CDR3 has 14 residues. The CDR3 DNA is TGCAGTGCTAGAGGTGCAGGGCCAAACACTGAAGCTTTCTTT. Encoded protein: CSARGAGPNTEAFF.

This clonotype turned up a few times. The chain links TRBV10-3 to TRBJ1-6; 9 bases are a match to TRBD1. The CDR3 sequence is 14 residues long. V gave up 7 bases and J gave up 7 bases; unmatched junction bases: 5. CDR1 is ENHRY and CDR2 is SYGVKD in the germline V gene. CDR3 nucleotides: TGTGCCATCACTCCGGGACAGGGAAATTCACCCCTCCACTTT. As protein: CAITPGQGNSPLHF.

In this sample, this clonotype turned up a few times. J is TRBJ2-5 and V is TRBV10-3; a possible D gene is TRBD1 (6 bases). V lost 9 bases and J lost 0, with 8 bases in between. The CDR3 extends over 12 amino acids. From germline, CDR1 is ENHRY and CDR2 SYGVKD. This CDR3 is CAIRGYQETQYF. The CDR3, as DNA: TGTGCCATTAGGGGGTACCAAGAGACCCAGTACTTC.

The chain employs TRBV20-1 and TRBJ2-3; D is undetermined. CDR1 DFQATT and CDR2 SNEGSKA come from the germline V gene (reference sequence). This CDR3 has 15 amino acids. Trimming removed 1 base at V and 2 bases at J, with 13 bases between. CDR3 coding DNA: TGCAGTGCTAGAGGCGCCCGGGCTATCACAGATACGCAGTATTTT. Translation gives CSARGARAITDTQYF.

The chain combines TRBV4-2 with TRBJ2-5; 8 bases map to TRBD2. Germline trimming cut 4 bases from V and 3 bases from J; bases unmatched to any gene: 7. The length of the CDR3 is 15 residues. Germline V gives CDR1 LGHNA, CDR2 YNFKEQ. CDR3 bases: TGTGCCAGCAGCCGAGGGGCGGGAGGAGAAGAGACCCAGTACTTC. Protein sequence: CASSRGAGGEETQYF.

The chain uses TRBV2 and TRBJ1-3; unclear D gene. CDR3 length: 14 residues. Germline CDR1 is SNHLY and CDR2 is FYNNEI. V dropped 4 bases and J dropped 4 bases, with 11 bases sitting between them. This CDR3 is CASSGTRSGNTIYF. For the CDR3, the DNA is TGTGCCAGCAGTGGGACGCGTTCGGGAAACACCATATATTTT.

The rearrangement joins TRBV7-2 to TRBJ1-2; no clear D gene. From germline, CDR1 is SGHTA and CDR2 FQGNSA. V shed 5 bases and J shed 4 bases, with 11 bases lying between them. The CDR3 spans 13 residues. In DNA form, the CDR3 reads TGTGCCAGCAGCCCGGAACCGACCTATGGCTACACCTTC. This encodes CASSPEPTYGYTF. The complete variable domain, with remaining parts taken from reference TRBV7-2 and TRBJ1-2, reads GAGVSQSPSNKVTEKGKDVELRCDPISGHTALYWYRQSLGQGLEFLIYFQGNSAPDKSGLPSDRFSAERTGGSVSTLTIQRTQQEDSAVYLCASSPEPTYGYTFGSGTRLTVV.